The entry below describes one T cell receptor beta chain. Its antigen is as yet unknown. These data are taken from a study of graft-versus-host responses after intestinal transplantation. Turning to the study itself: Each recipient received a multivisceral, liver-intestinal, or isolated intestinal graft. Every one of the recipients received anti-thymocyte globulin induction and afterwards took tacrolimus and steroids for 3 to 4 years.

Produced via immunoSEQ multiplex PCR; TCRdb's table is partial and in-frame only. This table holds some 110,000 clones, roughly 87% found once. Study-wide results and caveats: Those patients showing graft-donor T cell macrochimerism displayed high graft-versus-host to host-versus-graft clonal ratios in allografts. Recipient bone marrow held GvH clones, some seen earlier in ileum or blood.

V lost 1 base and J 5 bases, leaving 17 bases between the germline ends. CDR1 is GTSNPN and CDR2 is SVGIG in the germline V gene (reference sequence). CDR3 length: 15 residues. This receptor was identified in a human donor who received an intestinal transplant. This chain connects TRBV30 to TRBJ2-5, with D perhaps given as TRBD1 or TRBD2 (7 bases each). This sample comprised unstimulated CD4+ T cells sorted from spleen or lymph node cells, obtained before intestinal transplant. CDR3 coding DNA: TGTGCCTGGAGTGGGGGGGGACAGAGTAAGGAGACCCAGTACTTC. Protein sequence: CAWSGGGQSKETQYF.